Below are 21 T cell receptor beta chains sequenced from a single sample in a study of shared clonotypes between healthy human individuals. Assay used: immunoSEQ multiplex PCR; TCRdb lists only in-frame clones, some missing. The top ten clones hold about 1.8% of a sample with more than 550,000 clones, 72% of them seen once. Specimen: memory CD4+ T cells sorted from blood. Sample subset: CD45RA-negative fraction. The receptor source for this set is a young woman in good health.

This chain connects TRBV5-4 to TRBJ2-4; TRBD1 aligns across 8 bases. CDR3 length equals 15 residues. V trimming: 1 base; J trimming: 1 base; junction bases outside the gene matches: 1. Germline-derived CDR1 and CDR2 are SGHNT and YYREEE (reference sequence). The CDR3 here is CASSLRQGAKNIQYF. CDR3 sequence (DNA): TGTGCCAGCAGCTTGAGACAGGGGGCCAAAAACATTCAGTACTTC.

V and J are TRBV11-2 and TRBJ2-5, with 9 bases lining up with TRBD2. Per the germline V gene, CDR1 is SGHAT and CDR2 is FQNNGV. This CDR3 contains 15 residues. The V gene end was trimmed by 2 bases and the J gene end by 5 bases; junction bases not matched to a gene: 6. CDR3 sequence (DNA): TGTGCCAGCAGCTTACGGCGGGAGGGTCGGGAGACCCAGTACTTC. Residues: CASSLRREGRETQYF.

There are many counts of this clone. J is TRBJ1-1 and V is TRBV7-2; D unclear. Germline V gives CDR1 SGHTA, CDR2 FQGNSA. Trimming left V 0 bases short and J 0 bases short, with 17 bases between. The CDR3 is made up of 18 amino acids. The CDR3 sequence: CASSLAIITGELNTEAFF. The CDR3 nucleotides are TGTGCCAGCAGCTTAGCGATTATTACGGGCGAACTGAACACTGAAGCTTTCTTT.

V gene TRBV25-1 combines with J gene TRBJ2-2; a possible D gene is TRBD1 (6 bases). V was clipped by 4 bases and J by 7 bases, with 16 bases between them. The CDR3 loop spans 15 amino acids. Germline CDR1 MGHDK, CDR2 SYGVNS. The CDR3 coding sequence is TGTGCCAGCAGTGGAGAAACAGGGTATAACGGGGAGCTGTTTTTT. The encoded protein is CASSGETGYNGELFF.

This chain uses TRBV11-1 with TRBJ2-5; TRBD1 matches 9 bases. The V and J ends lost 5 bases and 6 bases, in that order; junction bases with no gene match: 7. From germline, CDR1 is SGHAT and CDR2 FQDESV (reference sequence). The CDR3 extends over 14 amino acids. The CDR3 bases are TGTGCCAGCAGCCTTGGGACAGGGTTACAGACCCAGTACTTC. It codes for CASSLGTGLQTQYF.

V usage is TRBV5-1 and J usage is TRBJ2-3, with no clear D. The V end lost 3 bases, the J end lost 4 bases, and 12 bases lay between the germline ends. This CDR3 region has 14 residues. Germline V gives CDR1 SGHRS, CDR2 YFSETQ. The CDR3 reads CASSWLSSADTQYF. CDR3 in DNA: TGCGCCAGCAGCTGGCTTTCTTCGGCAGATACGCAGTATTTT.

The chain employs TRBV5-8 and TRBJ1-2; TRBD1 might be the D (5 bases). Germline CDR1 reads SGHTS; CDR2 reads YDEGEE. Deletions cut 6 bases from V and 4 bases from J, with 13 bases between. The CDR3 is made up of 13 amino acids. In DNA, the CDR3 is TGTGCCAGCACCTCATTGAGGGGCTATGGCTACACCTTC. It translates to CASTSLRGYGYTF.

The V and J genes are TRBV13 and TRBJ2-2, with 10 bases matching TRBD1. The CDR3 runs to 15 residues. V was pared by 7 bases and J by 6 bases, with 8 bases of the junction left unmatched. CDR1 and CDR2 from the germline V gene are PRHDT and FYEKMQ (reference sequence). Here the CDR3 reads CASTKGTGVAGELFF. For the CDR3, the DNA is TGTGCCAGCACGAAAGGGACAGGGGTCGCCGGGGAGCTGTTTTTT.

In the case of this clone: Other DNA variants within this sample encode the same CDR3. The genes are TRBV19 and TRBJ2-7; 7 nucleotides match TRBD2. The germline gives CDR1 LNHDA, CDR2 SQIVND (reference sequence). The CDR3 sequence is 14 residues long. The junction had 5 bases not matched to a gene; V was cut back by 5 bases and J by 1 base. The CDR3 bases are TGTGCCAGTAGTTTCCAGCGGGATTCCTACGAGCAGTACTTC. Translating it yields CASSFQRDSYEQYF. Filled out from reference TRBV19 and TRBJ2-7, the complete variable domain reads DGGITQSPKYLFRKEGQNVTLSCEQNLNHDAMYWYRQDPGQGLRLIYYSQIVNDFQKGDIAEGYSVSREKKESFPLTVTSAQKNPTAFYLCASSFQRDSYEQYFGPGTRLTVT.

This clone was seen only a few times. The chain links TRBV2 to TRBJ2-1; TRBD1 matches at 8 bases. This CDR3 has 14 amino acids. Germline V lookup: CDR1 SNHLY, CDR2 FYNNEI. V trimming: 5 bases; J trimming: 8 bases; junction bases outside the gene matches: 8. CDR3 DNA: TGTGCCAGCAGTCTTGGACAGGGCTTCGATGAGCAGTTCTTC. Translation gives CASSLGQGFDEQFF.

To note about this clone: The sample carries other DNA sequences with the same CDR3. The V gene is TRBV5-1, the J gene TRBJ1-1; no firm D call. Between the trimmed V and J ends, which lost 2 bases and 0 bases, there was a span of 8 bases. Germline lookup yields CDR1 SGHRS and CDR2 YFSETQ. This CDR3 contains 14 residues. CDR3 sequence: CASSLQSMNTEAFF. The CDR3 DNA reads TGCGCCAGCAGCTTACAAAGCATGAACACTGAAGCTTTCTTT.

Remarks on this clone: The germline gene is not matched at one end of the junction; a read error may be the cause. V and J are TRBV27 and TRBJ2-7; TRBD1 aligns across 12 bases. The germline V gene has CDR1 MNHEY and CDR2 SMNVEV (reference sequence). The CDR3 contains 13 residues. The chain's CDR3 is CASSFGTGGEVHF. The CDR3 DNA reads TGTGCCAGCAGTTTTGGGACAGGGGGCGAGGTGCACTTC.

The count of this clone is one. The V and J genes are TRBV10-3 and TRBJ2-5; TRBD2 aligns across 7 bases. Germline loops: CDR1 ENHRY, CDR2 SYGVKD. The V gene end was trimmed by 6 bases and the J gene end by 7 bases; junction bases not matched to a gene: 11. The CDR3 runs to 14 residues. The DNA of the CDR3 is TGTGCCATCAGAGAAGCTAGCGGCCTGGGGACCCAGTACTTC. Residues: CAIREASGLGTQYF.

The V gene is TRBV19, the J gene TRBJ2-7, with D perhaps matching TRBD1 or TRBD2 (5 bases each). V was pared by 4 bases and J by 2 bases, with 15 bases between. Germline V gene sequence: CDR1 LNHDA, CDR2 SQIVND (reference sequence). The CDR3 is 15 amino acids. The CDR3 loop is CASSRPGTGTYEQYF. The CDR3 nucleotides are TGTGCCAGTAGTAGACCTGGGACGGGAACCTACGAGCAGTACTTC.

J is TRBJ1-2 and V is TRBV14; D is uncertain. Germline lookup yields CDR1 SGHDN and CDR2 FVKESK. The V and J ends lost 4 bases and 4 bases respectively, with 7 bases between them. This CDR3 is 12 amino acids long. CDR3 DNA: TGTGCCAGCAGCCCCGGGATCTATGGCTACACCTTC. This codes for CASSPGIYGYTF.

The J gene is TRBJ2-5, the V gene TRBV5-1; D is unresolved. The germline gives CDR1 SGHRS, CDR2 YFSETQ. Trimming took off 1 base at V and 4 bases at J, with 17 bases between the two ends. The CDR3 spans 16 residues. This chain's CDR3 is CASSLSEARFRETQYF. The CDR3 DNA reads as TGCGCCAGCAGCTTGTCCGAGGCTAGATTTCGAGAGACCCAGTACTTC.

This clone has a single count. This same CDR3 is encoded by further DNA sequences in the sample. The J gene is TRBJ2-7, the V gene TRBV5-1; TRBD2 matches at 7 bases. The CDR3 totals 14 residues. Per the germline V gene, CDR1 is SGHRS and CDR2 is YFSETQ. Germline trimming cut 0 bases from V and 3 bases from J; bases unmatched to any gene: 3. The CDR3 protein is CASSLATSSYEQYF. CDR3 sequence (DNA): TGCGCCAGCAGCTTGGCGACTAGCAGCTACGAGCAGTACTTC.

The rearrangement joins TRBV29-1 to TRBJ2-5; a weak D match, TRBD2 (6 bases). The CDR3 length is 13 residues. Germline V gene data show CDR1 as SQVTM and CDR2 as ANQGSEA. Trimming removed 1 base from V and 5 bases from J, with 11 bases in between. The CDR3 nucleotides are TGCAGCGTTGAAGTAGGAGGGGTCGAGACCCAGTACTTC. Translating gives CSVEVGGVETQYF.

Only one count was recorded for this clone. V gene TRBV19 combines with J gene TRBJ2-7; 8 bases match TRBD2. CDR3 length: 16 amino acids. V lost 4 bases to trimming and J lost 7 bases; unmatched junction nucleotides: 15. CDR1 LNHDA and CDR2 SQIVND come from the germline V gene (reference sequence). In DNA, the CDR3 is TGTGCCAGTAGTACCGATTACAGCGGGAGAAGTAAAGAGCAGTACTTC. It translates to CASSTDYSGRSKEQYF.

This sequence joins TRBV6-5 and TRBJ2-2, with D perhaps TRBD2 (5 bases). Germline CDR1 and CDR2: MNHEY and SVGAGI. The CDR3 consists of 15 residues. The germline V and J ends were trimmed by 6 bases and 4 bases, with 15 bases remaining between them. The CDR3, as DNA: TGTGCCAGCAGGGCGAAGAGGGTAGCCACCGGGGAGCTGTTTTTT. Translating it yields CASRAKRVATGELFF.

This clone has more than one count but fewer than ten. Different DNA sequences within this sample yield the same CDR3. The chain uses TRBV5-1 and TRBJ2-5; a weak D match, TRBD2 (5 bases). From germline, CDR1 is SGHRS and CDR2 YFSETQ. The V end was cut by 0 bases, the J end by 4 bases, with 7 bases between. The CDR3 consists of 13 residues. The CDR3 reads CASSLDSGETQYF. CDR3 DNA: TGCGCCAGCAGCTTGGACAGCGGAGAGACCCAGTACTTC. Full variable domain (outside the CDR3, taken from reference TRBV5-1 and TRBJ2-5): KAGVTQTPRYLIKTRGQQVTLSCSPISGHRSVSWYQQTPGQGLQFLFEYFSETQRNKGNFPGRFSGRQFSNSRSEMNVSTLELGDSALYLCASSLDSGETQYFGPGTRLLVL.